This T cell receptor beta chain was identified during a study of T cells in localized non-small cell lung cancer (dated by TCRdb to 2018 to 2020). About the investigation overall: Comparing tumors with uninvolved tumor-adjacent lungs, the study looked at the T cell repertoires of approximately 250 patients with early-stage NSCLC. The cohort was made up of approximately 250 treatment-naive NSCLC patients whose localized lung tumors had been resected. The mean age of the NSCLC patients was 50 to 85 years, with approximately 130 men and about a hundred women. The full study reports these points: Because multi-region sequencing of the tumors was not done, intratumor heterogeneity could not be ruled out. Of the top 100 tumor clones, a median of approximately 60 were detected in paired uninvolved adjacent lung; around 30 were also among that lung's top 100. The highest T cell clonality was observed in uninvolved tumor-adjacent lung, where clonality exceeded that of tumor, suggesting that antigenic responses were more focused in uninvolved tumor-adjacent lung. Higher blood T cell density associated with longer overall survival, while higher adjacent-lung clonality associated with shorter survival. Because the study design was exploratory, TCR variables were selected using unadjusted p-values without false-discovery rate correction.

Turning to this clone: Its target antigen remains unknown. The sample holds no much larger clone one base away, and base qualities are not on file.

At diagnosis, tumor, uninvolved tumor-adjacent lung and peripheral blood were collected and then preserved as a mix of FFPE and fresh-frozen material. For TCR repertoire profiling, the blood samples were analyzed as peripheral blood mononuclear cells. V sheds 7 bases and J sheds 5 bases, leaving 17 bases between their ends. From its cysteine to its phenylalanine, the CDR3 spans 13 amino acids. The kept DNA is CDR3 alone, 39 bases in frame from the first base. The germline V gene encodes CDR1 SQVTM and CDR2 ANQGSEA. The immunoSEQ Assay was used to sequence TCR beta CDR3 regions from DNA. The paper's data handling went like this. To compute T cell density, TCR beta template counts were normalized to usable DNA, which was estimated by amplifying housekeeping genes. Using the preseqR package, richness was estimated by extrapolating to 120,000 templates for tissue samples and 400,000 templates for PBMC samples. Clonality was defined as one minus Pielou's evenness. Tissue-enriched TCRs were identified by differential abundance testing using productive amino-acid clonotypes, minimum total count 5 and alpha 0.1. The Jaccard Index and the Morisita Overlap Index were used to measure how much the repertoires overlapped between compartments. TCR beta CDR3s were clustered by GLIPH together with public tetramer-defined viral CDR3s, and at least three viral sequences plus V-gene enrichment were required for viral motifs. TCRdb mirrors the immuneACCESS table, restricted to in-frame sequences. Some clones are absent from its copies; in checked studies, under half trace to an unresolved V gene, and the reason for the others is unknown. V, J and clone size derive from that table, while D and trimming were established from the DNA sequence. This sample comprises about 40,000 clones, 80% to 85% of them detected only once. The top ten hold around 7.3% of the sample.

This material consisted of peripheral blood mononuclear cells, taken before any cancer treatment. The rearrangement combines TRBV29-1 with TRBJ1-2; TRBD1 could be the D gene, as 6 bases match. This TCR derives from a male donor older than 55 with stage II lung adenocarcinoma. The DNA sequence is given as TGCAGCGGGGACAACGGCGGGGGATATGGCTACACCTTC. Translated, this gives CSGDNGGGYGYTF.